A single sample gave rise to the 20 T cell receptor beta chains below, sequenced in a study of PD-L1 blockade in urothelial cancer (dated by TCRdb to about 2017). The library was made by the immunoSEQ multiplex PCR assay. Imported from immuneACCESS, the table was reduced by TCRdb to in-frame sequences with V and J called. These copies leave out some clones; in studies compared against another copy, an unresolved V gene accounts for under half, and the cause of the remainder is not known. This sample comprises fewer than 40,000 clones, 90% of them detected only once. The ten largest make up more than 6.5% of the sample. The sample was PBMCs, taken around atezolizumab (anti-PD-L1) treatment. The origin of the receptors is a man aged 65 to 79 with urothelial cancer.

The DNA for the CDR3 is TGTGCCAGTGGATTAGGGACTAGCGGGACAAACTACGAGCAGTACTTC. Protein: CASGLGTSGTNYEQYF. The J gene is TRBJ2-7, the V gene TRBV19; 13 nucleotides align to TRBD2. CDR1 LNHDA and CDR2 SQIVND come from the germline V gene (reference sequence). The CDR3 consists of 16 residues. V was pared by 8 bases and J by 3 bases, with 10 bases of the junction left unmatched.

The chain joins TRBV5-4 to TRBJ2-7; 7 bases map to TRBD1. The length of the CDR3 is 13 residues. From germline, CDR1 is SGHNT and CDR2 YYREEE (reference sequence). After removal of 5 bases from V and 4 bases from J, the junction contained 6 bases not matched to a gene. CDR3 protein: CASRPGTDYEQYF. The CDR3 coding sequence is TGTGCCAGCAGACCCGGGACAGATTACGAGCAGTACTTC.

The J gene is TRBJ1-3, the V gene TRBV28; D gene unclear. Germline V gene data show CDR1 as MDHEN and CDR2 as SYDVKM. The ends were cut back, 8 bases at V and 2 bases at J, with 16 bases in the middle. CDR3 length: 15 residues. This CDR3 is CASLPEAAPGNTIYF. In DNA form, the CDR3 reads TGTGCCAGCCTTCCGGAGGCGGCCCCTGGAAACACCATATATTTT. The variable domain in full, with the rest retrieved from reference TRBV28 and TRBJ1-3, is DVKVTQSSRYLVKRTGEKVFLECVQDMDHENMFWYRQDPGLGLRLIYFSYDVKMKEKGDIPEGYSVSREKKERFSLILESASTNQTSMYLCASLPEAAPGNTIYFGEGSWLTVV.

The J gene is TRBJ1-3, the V gene TRBV5-1; 8 positions match TRBD1. The CDR3 covers 16 residues. V lost 0 bases and J lost 2; bases outside the gene matches: 4. In germline, CDR1 is SGHRS, CDR2 YFSETQ. The CDR3 protein is CASSLGQGNPGNTIYF. In DNA, the CDR3 is TGCGCCAGCAGCTTGGGACAGGGGAACCCTGGAAACACCATATATTTT.

In its sample, this clone was seen once. This chain joins TRBV19 and TRBJ2-6; a possible D gene is TRBD1 (5 bases). The CDR3 consists of 16 residues. V was cut by 5 bases and J by 1 base, with 12 bases left in between. Per the germline V gene, CDR1 is LNHDA and CDR2 is SQIVND (reference sequence). For the CDR3, the DNA is TGTGCCAGTAGTGACAGCCCCCCTTCTGGGGCCAACGTCCTGACTTTC. Translation: CASSDSPPSGANVLTF.

This clone has only one observation. V gene TRBV5-4 combines with J gene TRBJ2-1; 9 bases fit TRBD2. CDR3 length equals 15 residues. Per germline, CDR1 SGHNT and CDR2 YYREEE (reference sequence). V shed 0 bases and J 2 bases; nucleotides not matched to a gene: 0. The CDR3 sequence: CASSLGGRAYNEQFF. The CDR3 coding sequence is TGTGCCAGCAGCTTGGGCGGGAGGGCCTACAATGAGCAGTTCTTC.

The chain combines TRBV2 with TRBJ2-7, with TRBD2 matching 7 bases. The germline CDR1 and CDR2 sequences are SNHLY and FYNNEI. The ends lost 3 bases at V and 0 bases at J; junction bases unmatched: 17. The CDR3 is 19 residues long. The DNA of the CDR3 is TGTGCCAGCAGTGAGGGAGTCTGGCTAGCGGTGATAGACTCCTACGAGCAGTACTTC. Its protein is CASSEGVWLAVIDSYEQYF.

The V and J genes are TRBV25-1 and TRBJ2-7; TRBD1 matches at 7 bases. Trimming at V came to 4 bases and at J to 2 bases, leaving 8 bases not matched to a gene. Germline assignment: CDR1 MGHDK and CDR2 SYGVNS. The CDR3 totals 15 residues. CDR3 nucleotide sequence: TGTGCCAGCAGTGTAACCGGGACAGAAGCCTACGAGCAGTACTTC. As protein: CASSVTGTEAYEQYF.

V usage is TRBV27 and J usage is TRBJ2-7; D not certain. The V gene's germline CDR1 is MNHEY and CDR2 SMNVEV (reference sequence). Trimming took off 2 bases at V and 5 bases at J, with 7 bases between the two ends. The CDR3 is made up of 12 amino acids. CDR3 loop: CASSLVCDEQYF. The CDR3 DNA sequence: TGTGCCAGCAGTTTAGTCTGCGACGAGCAGTACTTC.

The chain has TRBV7-8 and TRBJ2-1; D is perhaps TRBD2 (6 bases). The CDR3 runs 18 residues. Germline V gene lookup returns CDR1 SGHVS and CDR2 FQNEAQ. Here the CDR3 reads CATHNQGARDSSYNEQFF. The CDR3 region has the DNA TGTGCGACCCACAATCAGGGAGCGCGGGATAGCTCCTACAATGAGCAGTTCTTC.

The J gene is TRBJ1-2, the V gene TRBV5-1; 7 bases line up with TRBD1. J was trimmed by 4 bases and V by 0 bases; bases with no gene match: 3. Per germline, CDR1 SGHRS and CDR2 YFSETQ. This CDR3 is built from 14 residues. CDR3 loop: CASSLADRTYGYTF. DNA for the CDR3: TGCGCCAGCAGCTTGGCGGACAGGACCTATGGCTACACCTTC.

The J gene is TRBJ2-7, the V gene TRBV19; TRBD2 aligns across 7 bases. CDR1 is LNHDA, CDR2 SQIVND, per germline (reference sequence). Trimming cost V 5 bases and J 2 bases; bases outside gene matches: 9. CDR3 size: 15 residues. The CDR3 sequence is CASSPRDYETYEQYF. The CDR3 DNA sequence: TGTGCCAGTAGTCCCCGGGACTACGAGACCTACGAGCAGTACTTC.

This sequence joins TRBV5-1 and TRBJ2-5; D possibly corresponds to TRBD2 (5 bases). V was trimmed by 2 bases and J by 0 bases, leaving 14 bases between them. The CDR3 is 16 amino acids. Germline CDR1 reads SGHRS; CDR2 reads YFSETQ. CDR3 nucleotides: TGCGCCAGCAGCTTAGGCGGAGGAGGTAACCAAGAGACCCAGTACTTC. This codes for CASSLGGGGNQETQYF.

This sequence joins TRBV28 and TRBJ2-7, with 15 bases fitting TRBD2. J lost 1 base, V lost 5 bases, and 9 bases had no gene match. CDR3 length: 18 residues. Germline assignment: CDR1 MDHEN and CDR2 SYDVKM. CDR3 residues: CASSPGLAGGRGSYEQYF. In DNA, the CDR3 is TGTGCCAGCAGTCCAGGACTAGCGGGAGGGCGCGGGTCCTACGAGCAGTACTTC.

V gene TRBV5-6 combines with J gene TRBJ2-7, with 7 positions matching TRBD2. V dropped 2 bases and J dropped 0; count of bases not matched to a gene: 14. Germline CDR1 reads SGHDT; CDR2 reads YYEEEE. This CDR3 is built from 18 residues. The CDR3 coding sequence is TGTGCCAGCAGCTTTCGGGGGGTGATGGCACTTAGCTCCTACGAGCAGTACTTC. Protein: CASSFRGVMALSSYEQYF.

The gene calls are TRBV29-1 and TRBJ1-1; a possible D gene is TRBD1 (5 bases). The CDR3 sequence is 15 residues long. The V and J ends lost 0 bases and 6 bases respectively, with 17 bases between them. The germline V gene encodes CDR1 SQVTM and CDR2 ANQGSEA. The CDR3 protein is CSVEDSIERQSEAFF. The CDR3 DNA is TGCAGCGTTGAAGACTCGATCGAGAGACAGTCTGAAGCTTTCTTT.

The rearrangement joins TRBV5-6 to TRBJ1-3, with TRBD1 identical over 7 bases. V was clipped by 4 bases and J by 0 bases; unmatched bases: 7. The CDR3 consists of 16 residues. Per the germline V gene, CDR1 is SGHDT and CDR2 is YYEEEE. The chain's CDR3 is CASSPPRGSSGNTIYF. Written as DNA, the CDR3 is TGTGCCAGCAGCCCTCCCAGGGGGAGCTCTGGAAACACCATATATTTT.

V is TRBV5-4 and J is TRBJ2-7, with 9 bases aligning to TRBD2. Trimming at V came to 4 bases and at J to 5 bases, leaving 7 bases not matched to a gene. This CDR3 is built from 14 residues. Germline-derived CDR1 and CDR2 are SGHNT and YYREEE (reference sequence). The CDR3 DNA reads as TGTGCCAGCAGCAGTAGCGGGAGAATGAACGAGCAGTACTTC. The encoded protein is CASSSSGRMNEQYF.

The V call is TRBV28, the J call TRBJ2-7; 11 bases align to TRBD2. After removal of 4 bases from V and 7 bases from J, the junction contained 12 bases not matched to a gene. This CDR3 is built from 16 residues. Looked up from germline, CDR1 is MDHEN and CDR2 is SYDVKM. CDR3 coding DNA: TGTGCCAGCAGTTCCCGACTAGCGGGACCCTTTCGAGAGCAGTACTTC. Protein product: CASSSRLAGPFREQYF. Based on the CDR3 plus reference TRBV28 and TRBJ2-7, the full variable domain is DVKVTQSSRYLVKRTGEKVFLECVQDMDHENMFWYRQDPGLGLRLIYFSYDVKMKEKGDIPEGYSVSREKKERFSLILESASTNQTSMYLCASSSRLAGPFREQYFGPGTRLTVT.

The V gene is TRBV28, the J gene TRBJ1-1; 10 nucleotides agree with TRBD1. This CDR3 region has 14 residues. The germline V gene encodes CDR1 MDHEN and CDR2 SYDVKM. V shed 6 bases, J shed 7 bases, and the junction held 8 bases outside the gene matches. The DNA of the CDR3 is TGTGCCAGCAGACGGGCGGGGACAGGGGTTGAAGCTTTCTTT. Translation: CASRRAGTGVEAFF.